Listed below are T cell receptor beta chains from one sample, sequenced in a study of technical replicates of blood from several donors. Generated by immunoSEQ multiplex PCR, the TCRdb table keeps only in-frame clones and is missing some. The sample holds roughly 70,000 clones, about 97% seen once. Material for sequencing was T cells isolated from PBMCs. These receptors all stem from a human donor in good health. Both conserved end residues are part of each CDR3. Each record gives: clone size, J gene, V gene, D gene, CDR3 DNA, CDR3 protein. D genes are given only for firm matches. Clone size is given for some rows only: seen once, a few or many times, or a class if the clone is expanded.

>NA|TRBJ1-2|TRBV5-1|TRBD1
TGCGCCAGCAGCTTGACCCCGCAGGGGGGATTAACCTTC
CASSLTPQGGLTF
>NA|TRBJ1-4|TRBV27|NA
TGTGCCAGCAGTTTATCGACGGGGAACTTGGGAAAACTGTTTTTT
CASSLSTGNLGKLFF
>NA|TRBJ1-1|TRBV5-1|NA
TGCGCCAGCAGCTTGAACGGGGACACTGAAGCTTTCTTT
CASSLNGDTEAFF
>NA|TRBJ2-7|TRBV2|TRBD1
TGTGCCAGCCGAGGGACAGGGTTTTTTGGAACATCAGACTTC
CASRGTGFFGTSDF
>NA|TRBJ2-7|TRBV9|NA
TGTGCCAGCAGCACCGACCCGGGAGACCACTTCTACGAGCAGTACTTC
CASSTDPGDHFYEQYF
>NA|TRBJ1-1|TRBV6-1|NA
TGTGCCAGCAGTGGTAGGGGGTTTAACGGGCCCCCTGAAGCTTTCTTT
CASSGRGFNGPPEAFF
>NA|TRBJ2-7|TRBV29-1|NA
TGCAGCGTTGTGGGACACAGCTCCTACGAGCAGTACTTC
CSVVGHSSYEQYF
>NA|TRBJ2-1|TRBV9|NA
TGTGCCAGCAGCCCCCGAGCGTCCTCGGCAAATGAGCAGTTCTTC
CASSPRASSANEQFF
>NA|TRBJ2-3|TRBV29-1|TRBD2
TGCAGCGTAGCGGGGGCCAGATCTAGCACAGATACGCAGTATTTT
CSVAGARSSTDTQYF
>NA|TRBJ2-1|TRBV5-1|NA
TGCGCCAGCAGCTTGGCCGAGGCTTGGAACAATGAGCAGTTCTTC
CASSLAEAWNNEQFF
>NA|TRBJ2-1|TRBV6-1|TRBD2
TGTGCCAGCAGTGGGGGACTAGTTCCCAGGGAGCAGTTCTTC
CASSGGLVPREQFF
>NA|TRBJ1-4|TRBV5-6|NA
TGTGCCAGCAGCTTGGAGGGAGGGGAAAAACTGTTTTTT
CASSLEGGEKLFF
>NA|TRBJ2-3|TRBV2|NA
TGTGCCAGCAGTGTAATTCTAGCGAGCACAGATACGCAGTATTTT
CASSVILASTDTQYF
>NA|TRBJ1-3|TRBV9|TRBD1
TGTGCCAGCAGTGGACAGGGGGCTTTATCTGGAAACACCATATATTTT
CASSGQGALSGNTIYF
>NA|TRBJ1-2|TRBV28|NA
TGTGCCAGCAGTTTGAGGGTCCCCTATGGCTACACCTTC
CASSLRVPYGYTF
>NA|TRBJ1-1|TRBV6-5|TRBD1
TGTGCCAGCAGTTACCGGACAGGCACTGAAGCTTTCTTT
CASSYRTGTEAFF
>once|TRBJ1-2|TRBV7-9|NA
TGTGCCAGCAGCTTATATCTTGGCGGCTACACCTTC
CASSLYLGGYTF
>NA|TRBJ2-1|TRBV7-8|NA
TGTGCCAGCAGCATATACAATGAGCAGTTCTTC
CASSIYNEQFF
>NA|TRBJ2-7|TRBV4-1|NA
TGCGCCAGCAGCCCTTCAGGTCTACTCATCTACGAGCAGTACTTC
CASSPSGLLIYEQYF
>few|TRBJ1-2|TRBV6-1|TRBD1
TGTGCCAGCAGTAGCAGGGGGGAGTCTAACTATGGCTACACCTTC
CASSSRGESNYGYTF
>NA|TRBJ2-5|TRBV6-6|TRBD2
TGTGCCAGCAGTCACCTAGCGGGAGGACAAGAGACCCAGTACTTC
CASSHLAGGQETQYF
>NA|TRBJ2-7|TRBV6-6|TRBD1
TGTGCCAGCGGGAACGACAGGGGTACGGACGAGCAGTACTTC
CASGNDRGTDEQYF
>NA|TRBJ2-1|TRBV6-5|TRBD2
TGTGCCAGCAGGACCGGGACTAAAAATGAGCAGTTCTTC
CASRTGTKNEQFF
>NA|TRBJ2-1|TRBV14|NA
TGTGCCAGCAGCTATAGAGCCTACAATGAGCAGTTCTTC
CASSYRAYNEQFF
>NA|TRBJ1-1|TRBV12-5|NA
TGTGCTAGTGGTTTGGGCAGTTCGAACACTGAAGCTTTCTTT
CASGLGSSNTEAFF
>NA|TRBJ2-1|TRBV5-1|NA
TGCGCCAGCAGCTTGGAGACAGGGAGGAATGAGCAGTTCTTC
CASSLETGRNEQFF
>NA|TRBJ1-2|TRBV5-6|NA
TGTGCCAGCAGCCCCTGGCTCGAGGGTCCCTATGGCTACACCTTC
CASSPWLEGPYGYTF
>NA|TRBJ1-3|TRBV21-1|NA
TGTGCCAGCAGCAAAGAGCCCCACGACTCTGGAAACACCATATATTTT
CASSKEPHDSGNTIYF
>NA|TRBJ2-3|TRBV7-2|NA
TGTGCCAGCAGAGAGGGGGGGGATACGCAGTATTTT
CASREGGDTQYF
>NA|TRBJ1-3|TRBV7-6|NA
TGTGCCAGCAGCCCGTTGGGGGGGAGTGGAAACACCATATATTTT
CASSPLGGSGNTIYF
>NA|TRBJ2-3|TRBV6-6|TRBD1
TGTGCCAGCAGTTACTCCCGGGACAGGGTTGGAGATACGCAGTATTTT
CASSYSRDRVGDTQYF
>NA|TRBJ2-3|TRBV4-3|TRBD2
TGCGCCAGCAGCCAAGAGGGTCGCGGGAGCCCCGGGGATACGCAGTATTTT
CASSQEGRGSPGDTQYF
>NA|TRBJ1-4|TRBV30|NA
TGTGCCTGGACGGCAGGCCGCGTGTCTTCTGAAAAACTGTTTTTT
CAWTAGRVSSEKLFF
>NA|TRBJ1-3|TRBV7-8|NA
TGTGCCAGCAGCGTGGGACATTTGAGGATAGGAAACACCATATATTTT
CASSVGHLRIGNTIYF
>NA|TRBJ2-6|TRBV13|NA
TGTGCCAGCAGCTTACTGTCTGGGGCCAACGTCCTGACTTTC
CASSLLSGANVLTF
>NA|TRBJ1-2|TRBV29-1|TRBD1
TGCAGCGTTCCAAAAACCGGGACAGGGGTTACCTATGGCTACACCTTC
CSVPKTGTGVTYGYTF
>NA|TRBJ2-7|TRBV2|NA
TGTGCCAGCAGTTATCTGACAGGCTCCTACGAGCAGTACTTC
CASSYLTGSYEQYF